A selection of T cell receptor beta chains follows, all from one sample in a study of blood T cell repertoires in COVID-19. Some clones are missing from TCRdb's copy, which holds only in-frame ones; the method was immunoSEQ multiplex PCR. The table shows 60,000 or so clones, with around 83% occurring only once. The sequenced sample consisted of peripheral blood. The receptors here all came from a woman of 80 years or more with acute or convalescent COVID-19. The CDR3 runs from the conserved cysteine through the conserved F or W. A D gene is named only where the DNA matches it firmly. Clone size is not always given. Where it is, it says once, few, many or a class for expanded clones.

clone size	J gene	V gene	D gene	CDR3 DNA	CDR3 protein
-	TRBJ2-1	TRBV5-1	TRBD2	TGCGCCAGCAGCTTGAATCTAGCGGGGGCCAATGAGCAGTTCTTC	CASSLNLAGANEQFF
-	TRBJ2-3	TRBV30	-	TGTGCCTGGAGGGAGACTTGGACTTCCACAGATACGCAGTATTTT	CAWRETWTSTDTQYF
-	TRBJ2-1	TRBV5-1	-	TGCGCCAGCAGCTTAGGCGGATCTTACAATGAGCAGTTCTTC	CASSLGGSYNEQFF
-	TRBJ1-4	TRBV19	-	TGTGCCAGTACCCCGAGCAAGGGGAGGGAAAAACTGTTTTTT	CASTPSKGREKLFF
-	TRBJ2-3	TRBV28	-	TGTGCCAGCAGAGTGCTTAGGGGGTTAGATACGCAGTATTTT	CASRVLRGLDTQYF
-	TRBJ1-5	TRBV7-3	-	TGTGCCAGCAGCTCAAGGGGTGGGAATCAGCCCCAGCATTTT	CASSSRGGNQPQHF
-	TRBJ1-5	TRBV19	-	TGTGCCAGTAGTGAGGGATGGGGCAATCAGCCCCAGCATTTT	CASSEGWGNQPQHF
-	TRBJ1-4	TRBV6-5	-	TGTGCCAGCAGTTATAGGGAGGGGGGAAAACTGTTTTTT	CASSYREGGKLFF
-	TRBJ2-3	TRBV5-1	TRBD1	TGCGCCAGCAGCTCCCGACAGGGTAGGGGCACAGATACGCAGTATTTT	CASSSRQGRGTDTQYF
-	TRBJ2-3	TRBV27	-	TGTGCCAGCAGTGGGGGGATAAGCACAGATACGCAGTATTTT	CASSGGISTDTQYF
-	TRBJ2-7	TRBV5-4	-	TGTGCCAGCAGCTTGGCCGGAGTGATGGGCGAGCAGTACTTC	CASSLAGVMGEQYF
-	TRBJ1-2	TRBV21-1	-	TGTGCCAGCAGCAAAGCGCGGCGGGTCCGCTATGGCTACACCTTC	CASSKARRVRYGYTF
few	TRBJ1-5	TRBV5-6	-	TGTGCCAGCAGCTTGCGGGGTAGAAGCAATCAGCCCCAGCATTTT	CASSLRGRSNQPQHF
-	TRBJ1-5	TRBV3-1/TRBV3-2	TRBD1	TGTGCCAGCAGCCAATCAGACAGGGCGTATCAGCCCCAGCATTTT	CASSQSDRAYQPQHF
-	TRBJ2-5	TRBV2	-	TGTGCCAGCAGTGACCGAGAGTACGGGGAGACCCAGTACTTC	CASSDREYGETQYF
-	TRBJ2-4	TRBV5-8	-	TGTGCCAGCAGCTTGGTAAAGAGCGGAATAGCCAAAAACATTCAGTACTTC	CASSLVKSGIAKNIQYF
-	TRBJ2-3	TRBV11-2	-	TGTGCCAGCAGCTTATCAGGGCCAGATACGCAGTATTTT	CASSLSGPDTQYF
once	TRBJ1-1	TRBV6-5	-	TGTGCCAGCAGTTACTCTTACAGGGACACTGAAGCTTTCTTT	CASSYSYRDTEAFF
-	TRBJ2-7	TRBV6-2/TRBV6-3	-	TGTGCCAGCAGCCCTACAGCAATTGCCTACGAGCAGTACTTC	CASSPTAIAYEQYF
-	TRBJ2-7	TRBV7-8	-	TGTGCCAGCAGCGAGGGATTAGTTGGGTACGAGCAGTACTTC	CASSEGLVGYEQYF
-	TRBJ2-7	TRBV20-1	TRBD2	TGCAGTGCCAGCGGGAGCCACGAGCAGTACTTC	CSASGSHEQYF
-	TRBJ2-5	TRBV4-1	TRBD2	TGCGCCAGCAGCCAAGAGCCGGGAGGGCCGCGAGAGACCCAGTACTTC	CASSQEPGGPRETQYF
-	TRBJ2-1	TRBV12-5	TRBD2	TGTGCTAGTGGGAACGGCGGGGGGGCGAATGAGCAGTTCTTC	CASGNGGGANEQFF
-	TRBJ2-3	TRBV19	TRBD2	TGTGCCAGTAGTGACCAGGGACGGGGAGGGCGTGGAGAAACGCAGTATTTT	CASSDQGRGGRGETQYF
-	TRBJ2-6	TRBV6-1	-	TGTGCCAGCAGTGAAGTGCGCACTGGGGCCAACGTCCTGACTTTC	CASSEVRTGANVLTF
-	TRBJ2-5	TRBV12-3/TRBV12-4	-	TGTGCCAGCAGTCCGCCAGGGGAGACCCAGTACTTC	CASSPPGETQYF
-	TRBJ1-6	TRBV19	TRBD1	TGTGCCAGTAGTCTCGTAAACAGGGGGCGAAGTTCACCCCTCCACTTT	CASSLVNRGRSSPLHF
-	TRBJ1-5	TRBV6-1	-	TGTGCCAGCAGTGAAGGGGGGGGCACTCAGCCCCAGCATTTT	CASSEGGGTQPQHF
-	TRBJ2-3	TRBV11-2	TRBD1	TGTGCCAGCAGCCCGGGACAGGGGTTTGCAGATACGCAGTATTTT	CASSPGQGFADTQYF
-	TRBJ2-7	TRBV7-6	TRBD2	TGTGCCAGCAGCTTTTTCTCGCCTGGACTAGACCTCTACGAGCAGTACTTC	CASSFFSPGLDLYEQYF
-	TRBJ2-1	TRBV13	-	TGTGCCAGCAGCTTATTTGGCCAGGGAAGGAACCCGTACAATGAGCAGTTCTTC	CASSLFGQGRNPYNEQFF
-	TRBJ2-3	TRBV11-2	TRBD2	TGTGCCAGCAGCCACCCCAGGGGGGAGCGGGGGGGCGGAGATACGCAGTATTTT	CASSHPRGERGGGDTQYF
once	TRBJ2-5	TRBV29-1	TRBD2	TGCAGCGTTGTAGACTGGCGGGAGGAAGAGACCCAGTACTTC	CSVVDWREEETQYF
-	TRBJ2-7	TRBV23-1	-	TGCGCCAGCAGACAGGTCTCCTACGAGCAGTACTTC	CASRQVSYEQYF
-	TRBJ1-2	TRBV19	-	TGTGCCAGTAGTAAACTCCCGGGATCCTATGGCTACACCTTC	CASSKLPGSYGYTF
-	TRBJ2-1	TRBV9	TRBD2	TGTGCCAGCAGCGGTGGACTAGCCCTCAATGAGCAGTTCTTC	CASSGGLALNEQFF
-	TRBJ1-1	TRBV5-1	-	TGCGCCAGCCAGGGCGAGGGAGGACAACGGACTGAAGCTTTCTTT	CASQGEGGQRTEAFF
-	TRBJ1-2	TRBV18	-	TGTGCCAGCTCACCACTCGACAGCTATGGCTACACCTTC	CASSPLDSYGYTF
-	TRBJ1-4	TRBV28	-	TGTGCCATCCGGGACTACTGGGCAACTAATGAAAAACTGTTTTTT	CAIRDYWATNEKLFF
-	TRBJ2-3	TRBV4-1	TRBD2	TGCGCCAGCAGCCAAGCTTCAGCGGGAGGGATAGATACGCAGTATTTT	CASSQASAGGIDTQYF
-	TRBJ1-2	TRBV10-3	TRBD1	TGTGCCATCAGTGGCAGGGGGGCGGATGGCTACACCTTC	CAISGRGADGYTF
-	TRBJ2-1	TRBV19	TRBD2	TGTGCCAGTCGCAGCCTAGCGGTATACTACAATGAGCAGTTCTTC	CASRSLAVYYNEQFF
once	TRBJ2-7	TRBV4-3	-	TGCGCCAGCAGCCGCCACAAGGGGGGGACCGACCCCTCTGAGCAGTACTTC	CASSRHKGGTDPSEQYF
-	TRBJ2-7	TRBV27	-	TGTGCCAGCAGCCGGGAGCTGGAACCCTACGAGCAGTACTTC	CASSRELEPYEQYF
-	TRBJ2-7	TRBV12-5	-	TGTGCTAGTGGTTTGGTACCTTGGAGGTGGGGCTACGAGCAGTACTTC	CASGLVPWRWGYEQYF
few	TRBJ2-1	TRBV27	TRBD2	TGTGCCAGCAGTGGGAGACTAGCGGGCTTTGAGCAGTTCTTC	CASSGRLAGFEQFF
-	TRBJ2-2	TRBV9	TRBD1	TGTGCCAGCAGCCCCAGACAGGGAGTGAACACCGGGGAGCTGTTTTTT	CASSPRQGVNTGELFF
-	TRBJ1-2	TRBV4-3	-	TGCGCCAGCAGCCAAGAGGGGAGGGACCCGGACTATGGCTACACCTTC	CASSQEGRDPDYGYTF
once	TRBJ2-3	TRBV5-6	-	TGTGCCAGCAGCTTGGGATACTCGACTAGAGGCACAGATACGCAGTATTTT	CASSLGYSTRGTDTQYF
-	TRBJ1-5	TRBV7-8	-	TGTGCCAGCAGCTTAGTCTCTGTATCTAGGCAGCCCCAGCATTTT	CASSLVSVSRQPQHF
-	TRBJ2-7	TRBV7-8	TRBD2	TGTGCCAGCAGCACAAGGCAGCGGGAGGGAAGAAGAGAGCAGTACTTC	CASSTRQREGRREQYF
-	TRBJ2-2	TRBV19	-	TGTGCCAGTAGTATCGCGTTAGGGGTTGGCACCGGGGAGCTGTTTTTT	CASSIALGVGTGELFF
-	TRBJ2-5	TRBV29-1	TRBD1	TGCAGCACTCCGGGACAGGGGGCCGGGGAGACCCAGTACTTC	CSTPGQGAGETQYF